A single sample gave rise to the 13 T cell receptor beta chains below, sequenced in a study of OX40 agonist ivuxolimab in advanced cancers. Only in-frame clones appear in the TCRdb table, and some are missing; sequencing was by immunoSEQ multiplex PCR. The profile shows more than 15,000 clones, more than 75% of them singletons. The sequencing used CD4+ or CD8+ T cells sorted from blood, collected in a trial of the OX40 agonist ivuxolimab. The receptor set was obtained from an adult with an advanced solid tumor such as melanoma, head and neck, liver or kidney cancer.

V gene TRBV7-9 combines with J gene TRBJ1-6, with 7 bases lining up with TRBD1. Per germline, CDR1 SEHNR and CDR2 FQNEAQ (reference sequence). V shed 1 base, J shed 8 bases, and the junction held 5 bases outside the gene matches. The CDR3 extends over 15 amino acids. Here the CDR3 reads CASSLVTGPHSPLHF. The CDR3 nucleotides read TGTGCCAGCAGCTTAGTGACAGGGCCTCATTCACCCCTCCACTTT.

The chain is built from TRBV11-2 and TRBJ2-1; 7 bases line up with TRBD2. V was clipped by 1 base and J by 8 bases; unmatched bases: 8. Germline lookup yields CDR1 SGHAT and CDR2 FQNNGV. This CDR3 region has 15 residues. The CDR3 is CASSLAAGVPHEQFF. Here the CDR3 DNA reads TGTGCCAGCAGCTTAGCGGCGGGAGTCCCCCATGAGCAGTTCTTC.

CDR3 nucleotide sequence: TGTGCCAGCAGTTACTCGGCAGGGGACGGCTACACCTTC. Encoded protein: CASSYSAGDGYTF. The chain has TRBV6-6 and TRBJ1-2; a weak D match, TRBD1 (6 bases). CDR1 MNHNY and CDR2 SVGAGI come from the germline V gene (reference sequence). V lost 0 bases, J lost 8 bases, and 10 bases lay in between. CDR3 length: 13 residues.

The chain couples TRBV27 to TRBJ2-1; 8 bases are shared with TRBD2. V dropped 4 bases and J dropped 5; count of bases not matched to a gene: 10. Per germline, CDR1 MNHEY and CDR2 SMNVEV (reference sequence). The CDR3 is made up of 16 amino acids. DNA of the CDR3: TGTGCCAGCAGTTCAATCGCGGGGGGTGTAAACAATGAGCAGTTCTTC. As protein: CASSSIAGGVNNEQFF.

This clone was picked up many times. The chain has TRBV27 and TRBJ2-2; D is uncertain. Germline values: CDR1 MNHEY, CDR2 SMNVEV (reference sequence). The CDR3 sequence is 13 residues long. Trimming pared 3 bases from V and 5 bases from J, leaving 7 bases between. The CDR3 reads CASSLVLTGELFF. DNA for the CDR3: TGTGCCAGCAGTTTGGTGCTGACCGGGGAGCTGTTTTTT.

The chain links TRBV11-2 to TRBJ2-1, with D possibly being TRBD2 (5 bases). The V gene lost 1 base and the J gene lost 7 bases, with 14 bases spanning the gap. The CDR3 loop spans 15 amino acids. CDR1 SGHAT and CDR2 FQNNGV come from the germline V gene. The DNA of the CDR3 is TGTGCCAGCAGCTTAGGAGGGTACACAAAGAATGAGCAGTTCTTC. It encodes CASSLGGYTKNEQFF.

The J gene is TRBJ2-7, the V gene TRBV9; D is perhaps TRBD2 (5 bases). Per germline, CDR1 SGDLS and CDR2 YYNGEE. The CDR3 covers 13 residues. Trimming cost V 2 bases and J 3 bases, with 9 bases left between them. The DNA of the CDR3 is TGTGCCAGCAGCGTGGGAGATTACTACGAGCAGTACTTC. Protein sequence: CASSVGDYYEQYF. The whole variable domain, filled in from reference TRBV9 and TRBJ2-7, reads DSGVTQTPKHLITATGQRVTLRCSPRSGDLSVYWYQQSLDQGLQFLIQYYNGEERAKGNILERFSAQQFPDLHSELNLSSLELGDSALYFCASSVGDYYEQYFGPGTRLTVT.

The V gene is TRBV10-3, the J gene TRBJ1-1; D is unresolved. The CDR3 loop spans 15 amino acids. Trimming removed 6 bases from V and 5 bases from J, with 19 bases in between. Germline-derived CDR1 and CDR2 are ENHRY and SYGVKD. The CDR3 region has the DNA TGTGCCATCAGCGGAACGGAGGACCCGAGGACTGAAGCTTTCTTT. Protein: CAISGTEDPRTEAFF.

J is TRBJ1-6 and V is TRBV5-6; D gene ambiguous. The CDR3 sequence is 15 residues long. Deletions cut 1 base from V and 0 bases from J, with 5 bases between. Germline CDR1 reads SGHDT; CDR2 reads YYEEEE. CDR3 loop: CASSLWSSYNSPLHF. The CDR3, as DNA: TGTGCCAGCAGCTTGTGGAGCTCCTATAATTCACCCCTCCACTTT.

Regarding this clone: A far larger clone differs by one base, so this is likely a read error. This chain uses TRBV5-3 with TRBJ2-7; 9 positions agree with TRBD1. TRBV5-3 is noted as an ORF with a role that remains uncertain. The junction had 3 bases not matched to a gene; V was cut back by 2 bases and J by 3 bases. The CDR3 runs 14 residues. CDR3 in DNA: TGTGCCAGAAGCTTTGGGACAGGGCTCTACGAGCAGTACTTC. Translation: CARSFGTGLYEQYF.

The rearrangement joins TRBV4-3 to TRBJ2-7; no firm D call. Deletions cut 4 bases from V and 5 bases from J, with 15 bases between. This CDR3 has 14 residues. Germline V gene sequence: CDR1 LGHNA, CDR2 YSLEER. The DNA for the CDR3 is TGCGCCAGCAGCCTTAGAGTCGGGTTTCACGAGCAGTACTTC. Residues: CASSLRVGFHEQYF.

This clone was observed a handful of times. The chain employs TRBV19 and TRBJ2-1; the D gene is possibly TRBD1 (5 bases). V dropped 5 bases and J dropped 4 bases, with 9 bases sitting between them. Per the germline V gene, CDR1 is LNHDA and CDR2 is SQIVND (reference sequence). The CDR3 runs 13 residues. This CDR3 is CASSAGIYNEQFF. As DNA, the CDR3 is TGTGCCAGTAGTGCAGGGATATACAATGAGCAGTTCTTC.

This clone appeared a single time. The chain couples TRBV18 to TRBJ2-6; 8 positions agree with TRBD1. The CDR3 loop spans 16 amino acids. Germline CDR1 reads KGHSH; CDR2 reads LQKENI. The J segment lost 3 bases and the V segment lost 3 bases, leaving 4 bases of the junction unmatched. Written as DNA, the CDR3 is TGTGCCAGCTCACCGACAGGGGCTCTTGGGGCCAACGTCCTGACTTTC. Its protein is CASSPTGALGANVLTF.